This entry lists 14 T cell receptor beta chains sequenced from one sample in a study of blood T cell repertoires in COVID-19. The table came from immunoSEQ multiplex PCR; TCRdb's copy has only in-frame clones and leaves some out. Among roughly 160,000 clones listed, approximately 84% were seen once. Sequenced sample: PBMCs or T cells enriched from blood (not recorded which). Receptors were obtained from a man over 45 who had recovered from COVID-19.

V usage is TRBV12-3 or TRBV12-4 and J usage is TRBJ2-1; D is possibly TRBD1 (6 bases). The V gene lost 7 bases and the J gene lost 8 bases, with 15 bases spanning the gap. CDR3 length: 13 amino acids. The CDR3 nucleotides are TGTGCCAGCACCCAGTCCAGGGGCCATGAGCAGTTCTTC. The encoded protein is CASTQSRGHEQFF.

This chain connects TRBV30 to TRBJ1-5; no firm D call. Germline V gene sequence: CDR1 GTSNPN, CDR2 SVGIG (reference sequence). Trimming shortened V by 2 bases and J by 3 bases, and 11 bases separated the two germline ends. The CDR3 contains 14 residues. The CDR3 is CAWSMGQVNQPQHF. CDR3 DNA sequence: TGTGCCTGGAGTATGGGCCAGGTCAATCAGCCCCAGCATTTT.

The chain recombines TRBV4-3 with TRBJ1-1, with D perhaps TRBD1 (6 bases). The germline CDR1 and CDR2 sequences are LGHNA and YSLEER. With 0 bases removed from V and 0 bases from J, the gap between germline ends came to 11 bases. The CDR3 extends over 16 amino acids. The CDR3 region is CASSQDYGQMNTEAFF. CDR3 nucleotide sequence: TGCGCCAGCAGCCAAGATTATGGACAGATGAACACTGAAGCTTTCTTT.

This clone was observed once. The J gene is TRBJ2-7, the V gene TRBV6-5, with TRBD1 matching over 9 bases. The CDR3 consists of 15 residues. Trimming removed 6 bases from V and 0 bases from J; junction bases left unmatched: 6. Germline V gene sequence: CDR1 MNHEY, CDR2 SVGAGI. CDR3 in DNA: TGTGCCAGCAGCCGACAGGGGGTCGGCTCCTACGAGCAGTACTTC. It yields the protein CASSRQGVGSYEQYF.

This chain links TRBV2 with TRBJ1-5, with D perhaps TRBD1 (5 bases). V shed 6 bases and J shed 0 bases, with 9 bases lying between them. The CDR3 contains 14 residues. Per the germline V gene, CDR1 is SNHLY and CDR2 is FYNNEI. CDR3 protein: CASSRGTSNQPQHF. The CDR3 coding sequence is TGTGCCAGCAGCCGGGGGACTAGCAATCAGCCCCAGCATTTT.

The chain employs TRBV4-3 and TRBJ2-4, with 8 bases lining up with TRBD2. Germline CDR1 is LGHNA and CDR2 is YSLEER. Trimming at V came to 0 bases and at J to 1 base, leaving 14 bases not matched to a gene. There are 20 residues in the CDR3. In DNA form, the CDR3 reads TGCGCCAGCAGCCAAGATATGGCCCCTGCGGGGGGAGTTGCCAAAAACATTCAGTACTTC. It translates to CASSQDMAPAGGVAKNIQYF.

This chain links TRBV4-1 with TRBJ1-6; unclear D gene. The CDR3 runs to 14 residues. Germline values: CDR1 MGHRA, CDR2 YSYEKL. V was pared by 2 bases and J by 7 bases, with 9 bases between. The CDR3 is CASSQWGENSPLHF. The DNA of the CDR3 is TGCGCCAGCAGCCAATGGGGAGAGAATTCACCCCTCCACTTT.

This clone has a handful of counts. The rearrangement uses TRBV4-2 and TRBJ1-2; D not certain. The germline gives CDR1 LGHNA, CDR2 YNFKEQ. The CDR3 has 14 amino acids. Trimming shortened V by 0 bases and J by 8 bases, and 13 bases separated the two germline ends. The CDR3: CASSQDREVRGYTF. CDR3 nucleotides: TGTGCCAGCAGCCAAGATCGGGAGGTGCGGGGCTACACCTTC.

At least ten counts were recorded for this clone. The V call is TRBV11-2, the J call TRBJ2-3; the D gene is possibly TRBD1 (7 bases). The CDR3 runs to 18 residues. Trimming pared 3 bases from V and 1 base from J, leaving 20 bases between. Per the germline V gene, CDR1 is SGHAT and CDR2 is FQNNGV. As DNA, the CDR3 is TGTGCCAGCAGCTTCCCGCCGGAGGGGGCGCGGGGCACAGATACGCAGTATTTT. This sequence encodes CASSFPPEGARGTDTQYF.

The V gene is TRBV7-9, the J gene TRBJ1-1; D may be TRBD1 (6 bases). Germline CDR1 is SEHNR and CDR2 is FQNEAQ (reference sequence). Trimming removed 5 bases from V and 5 bases from J, with 12 bases in between. CDR3 size: 13 residues. The CDR3 DNA sequence: TGTGCCAGCAGCCTCAGGGGAGAGACTGAAGCTTTCTTT. Its protein is CASSLRGETEAFF.

J is TRBJ2-1 and V is TRBV6-5, with TRBD2 identical over 8 bases. This CDR3 is built from 13 residues. Germline assignment: CDR1 MNHEY and CDR2 SVGAGI. The V segment lost 6 bases and the J segment 6 bases; nucleotides outside the gene matches: 4. The DNA of the CDR3 is TGTGCCAGCAGGACTAGCGTATCCAATGAGCAGTTCTTC. As protein: CASRTSVSNEQFF.

The chain recombines TRBV7-2 with TRBJ1-2, with 7 positions matching TRBD1. Germline CDR1 is SGHTA and CDR2 is FQGNSA. V lost 7 bases, J lost 3 bases, and 11 bases stayed unmatched. The CDR3 runs to 15 residues. In DNA form, the CDR3 reads TGTGCCAGCACCGAATTCGGGCAGGGGGACTATGGCTACACCTTC. Its protein product is CASTEFGQGDYGYTF.

This rearrangement joins TRBV19 to TRBJ1-2; TRBD1 matches at 10 bases. Germline V lookup: CDR1 LNHDA, CDR2 SQIVND (reference sequence). The CDR3 consists of 13 residues. With V trimmed by 4 bases and J by 8 bases, 4 bases remained unmatched. CDR3 sequence reads: CASSSRDRGGYTF. The CDR3 coding sequence is TGTGCCAGTAGTAGCCGGGACAGGGGAGGCTACACCTTC.

This clone was counted only a few times. The chain has TRBV2 and TRBJ1-2; no definite D call. The CDR3 runs 11 residues. V was pared by 9 bases and J by 6 bases, with 11 bases between. Germline loops: CDR1 SNHLY, CDR2 FYNNEI. The CDR3 DNA sequence: TGTGCCAGACGAGGGTTCGATGGCTACACCTTC. This translates into CARRGFDGYTF. Based on the CDR3 plus reference TRBV2 and TRBJ1-2, the full variable domain is EPEVTQTPSHQVTQMGQEVILRCVPISNHLYFYWYRQILGQKVEFLVSFYNNEISEKSEIFDDQFSVERPDGSNFTLKIRSTKLEDSAMYFCARRGFDGYTFGSGTRLTVV.